This TCR beta chain was documented in a study of cytomegalovirus exposure and HLA in healthy donors. About the research overall: The same platform as the 666 first-cohort repertoires was used for the roughly 130 validation repertoires, a later analysis reported.

Whole-study results and caveats: Among TCR beta chains, those listed as cytomegalovirus-associated numbered approximately 150. The study found most TCR sequences rare, yet found some public TCRs in many donors. Testing in vitro showed a few CMV-associated chains specific for CMV antigens.

About this clone itself: What it binds is not known.

The length of the CDR3 is 15 residues. V was trimmed by 3 bases and J by 4 bases, leaving 13 bases between them. Germline V gene lookup returns CDR1 LNHDA and CDR2 SQIVND (reference sequence). Produced via immunoSEQ multiplex PCR; TCRdb's table is partial and in-frame only. The sample lists roughly 260,000 clones, around 90% seen once, with less than 0.4% in the top ten. The gene calls are TRBV19 and TRBJ2-1; TRBD2 is a possible D gene (7 bases). Sequenced input: PBMCs. This TCR was recovered from a woman aged 18-29 years in good health and CMV-seronegative. The CDR3 DNA sequence: TGTGCCAGTAGTATGTGGGCGGGGGCTTACAATGAGCAGTTCTTC. Translating it yields CASSMWAGAYNEQFF.